Listed here are 11 T cell receptor beta chains from one sample, sequenced in a study of neurological immune-mediated disorders. TCRdb analysed the 5' RACE reads with MiXCR anew, one entry per CDR3 protein. The data hold tens of thousands of distinct CDR3 sequences, with approximately 14% observed a single time. The sequenced sample was PBMCs. The source is a woman in her 50s with HTLV-1-associated myelopathy (HAM/TSP).

At least ten counts were recorded for this clonotype. V and J are TRBV7-9 and TRBJ1-1; D call uncertain. V lost 3 bases to trimming and J lost 6 bases, with 14 bases between them. CDR1 and CDR2 (germline): SEHNR, FQNEAQ (reference sequence). The CDR3 extends over 14 amino acids. The DNA for the CDR3 is TGTGCCAGCAGCTTTCGGCAACAGTCAGCTGAAGCTTTCTTT. It translates to CASSFRQQSAEAFF.

This clonotype occurred many times. The CDR3 protein is CASSYSSSYGELFF. CDR3 sequence (DNA): TGTGCCAGCAGTTACTCGAGCTCCTACGGGGAGCTGTTTTTT. The V call is TRBV6-2 or TRBV6-3, the J call TRBJ2-2; the D is unclear. CDR1 and CDR2 from the germline V gene are MNHEY and SVGEGT. Trimming took off 0 bases at V and 7 bases at J, with 9 bases between the two ends. This CDR3 has 14 amino acids.

This clonotype was observed many times. This sequence joins TRBV12-3 or TRBV12-4 and TRBJ1-5; the D is unclear. Trimming cost V 7 bases and J 4 bases, with 8 bases left between them. This CDR3 is 12 amino acids long. The DNA of the CDR3 is TGTGCCAGCACCACGTTAAATCAGCCCCAGCATTTT. The encoded protein is CASTTLNQPQHF.

This clonotype was found many times. In DNA form, the CDR3 reads TGCGCCAGCAGCCAAGATGCAGGGGGCTACACTGAAGCTTTCTTT. Its translation: CASSQDAGGYTEAFF. This chain joins TRBV4-3 and TRBJ1-1; 8 bases match TRBD1. V gave up 0 bases and J gave up 3 bases; unmatched junction bases: 3. CDR1 and CDR2 (germline): LGHNA, YSLEER. The CDR3 loop spans 15 amino acids.

This clonotype was seen repeatedly, ten times or more. The chain uses TRBV7-6 and TRBJ2-3; 8 nucleotides agree with TRBD1. The germline V gene has CDR1 SGHVS and CDR2 FNYEAQ. The CDR3 runs to 15 residues. V lost 5 bases to trimming and J lost 2 bases; unmatched junction nucleotides: 6. The CDR3 DNA sequence: TGTGCCAGCAGCGCAGGACAGGGCCACACAGATACGCAGTATTTT. Amino acid sequence: CASSAGQGHTDTQYF.

This clonotype is judged medium-sized. J is TRBJ2-2 and V is TRBV6-2 or TRBV6-3; no clear D gene. Germline values: CDR1 MNHEY, CDR2 SVGEGT. V was cut by 4 bases and J by 4 bases, with 7 bases left in between. There are 13 residues in the CDR3. The CDR3 spells CASSLAGTGELFF. DNA of the CDR3: TGTGCCAGCAGTTTAGCCGGCACCGGGGAGCTGTTTTTT.

This clonotype was recorded at least ten times. The chain has TRBV19 and TRBJ2-7; D remains ambiguous. Germline CDR1 LNHDA, CDR2 SQIVND (reference sequence). V lost 6 bases and J 6 bases, leaving 18 bases between the germline ends. This CDR3 region has 14 residues. In DNA, the CDR3 is TGTGCCAGTAGGCTGACCAGTACGCAAGGCGAGCAGTACGTC. This gives the protein CASRLTSTQGEQYV.

This clonotype was seen at least ten times. V is TRBV20-1 and J is TRBJ1-5; TRBD1 agrees at 11 bases. Germline V gene data show CDR1 as DFQATT and CDR2 as SNEGSKA (reference sequence). V gave up 3 bases and J gave up 6 bases; unmatched junction bases: 7. This CDR3 is 15 amino acids long. In DNA, the CDR3 is TGCAGTGCTAGCCTGCAGGGACAGGGGGGTCAGCCCCAGCATTTT. This translates into CSASLQGQGGQPQHF.

This clonotype was seen ten or more times. The chain is built from TRBV18 and TRBJ2-3; 7 nucleotides agree with TRBD1. This CDR3 region has 17 residues. Germline V lookup: CDR1 KGHSH, CDR2 LQKENI. Germline trimming cut 6 bases from V and 0 bases from J; bases unmatched to any gene: 12. The CDR3 spells CASSRDRARPSTDTQYF. CDR3 DNA sequence: TGTGCCAGCTCCCGAGACAGGGCTCGACCTAGCACAGATACGCAGTATTTT.

This clonotype was picked up many times. A much larger clonotype is one base distant, so this may be a read error. V and J are TRBV10-3 and TRBJ2-5; the D is unclear. V was trimmed by 5 bases and J by 2 bases, leaving 0 bases between them. Germline CDR1 and CDR2: ENHRY and SYGVKD. The CDR3 is 10 residues long. The CDR3 sequence is CAISQETQYF. CDR3 in DNA: TGTGCCATCAGTCAAGAGACCCAGTACTTC.

This clonotype was observed at least ten times. The chain uses TRBV20-1 and TRBJ1-1, with D unresolved. The CDR3 is 13 residues long. CDR1 DFQATT and CDR2 SNEGSKA come from the germline V gene (reference sequence). The V end was cut by 6 bases, the J end by 0 bases, with 11 bases between. The CDR3 reads CSADDGMNTEAFF. The DNA for the CDR3 is TGCAGTGCCGACGACGGCATGAACACTGAAGCTTTCTTT.